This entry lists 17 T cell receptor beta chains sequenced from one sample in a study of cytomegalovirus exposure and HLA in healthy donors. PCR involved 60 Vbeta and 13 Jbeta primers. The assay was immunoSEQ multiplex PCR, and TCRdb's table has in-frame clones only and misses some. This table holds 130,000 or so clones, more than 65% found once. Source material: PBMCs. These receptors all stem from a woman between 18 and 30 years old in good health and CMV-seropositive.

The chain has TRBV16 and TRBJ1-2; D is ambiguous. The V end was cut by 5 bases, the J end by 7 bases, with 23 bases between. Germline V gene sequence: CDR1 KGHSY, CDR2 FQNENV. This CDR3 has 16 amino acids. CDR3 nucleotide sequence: TGTGCCAGCAGCGCCCTACTCGGTGCTTGGTTTGGTGGCTACACCTTC. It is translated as CASSALLGAWFGGYTF.

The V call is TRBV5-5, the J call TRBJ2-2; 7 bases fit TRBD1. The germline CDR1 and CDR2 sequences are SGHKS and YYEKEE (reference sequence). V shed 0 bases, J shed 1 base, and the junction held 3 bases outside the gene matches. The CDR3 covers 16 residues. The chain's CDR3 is CASSLAPGGNTGELFF. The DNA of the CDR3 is TGTGCCAGCAGCTTGGCTCCAGGGGGGAACACCGGGGAGCTGTTTTTT.

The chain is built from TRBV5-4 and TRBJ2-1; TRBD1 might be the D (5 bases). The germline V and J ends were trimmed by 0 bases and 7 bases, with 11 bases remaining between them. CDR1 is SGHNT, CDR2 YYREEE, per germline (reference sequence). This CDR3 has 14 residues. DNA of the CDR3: TGTGCCAGCAGCTTGGATGCAGGGCAAAATGAGCAGTTCTTC. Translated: CASSLDAGQNEQFF.

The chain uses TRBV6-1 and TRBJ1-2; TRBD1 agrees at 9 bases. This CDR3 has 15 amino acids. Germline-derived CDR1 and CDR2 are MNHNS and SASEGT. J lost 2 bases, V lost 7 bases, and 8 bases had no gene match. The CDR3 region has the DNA TGTGCCAGCATCCCGGGACAGGGAGGGAACTATGGCTACACCTTC. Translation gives CASIPGQGGNYGYTF.

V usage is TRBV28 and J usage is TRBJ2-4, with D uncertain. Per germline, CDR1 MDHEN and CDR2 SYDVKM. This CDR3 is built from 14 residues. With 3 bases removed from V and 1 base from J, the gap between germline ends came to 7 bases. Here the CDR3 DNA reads TGTGCCAGCAGTTTCGGGTGGGCCAAAAACATTCAGTACTTC. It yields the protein CASSFGWAKNIQYF.

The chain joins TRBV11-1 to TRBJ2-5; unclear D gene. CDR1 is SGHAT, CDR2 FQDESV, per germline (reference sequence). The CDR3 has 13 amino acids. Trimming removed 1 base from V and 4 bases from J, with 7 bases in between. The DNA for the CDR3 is TGTGCCAGCAGCTTAGACTCCCGAGAGACCCAGTACTTC. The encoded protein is CASSLDSRETQYF.

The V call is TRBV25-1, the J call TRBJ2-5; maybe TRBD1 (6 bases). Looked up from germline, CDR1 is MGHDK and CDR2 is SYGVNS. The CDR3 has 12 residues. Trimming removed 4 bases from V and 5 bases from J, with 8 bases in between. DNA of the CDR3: TGTGCCAGCAGTGGCAGGGGTGAGACCCAGTACTTC. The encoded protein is CASSGRGETQYF.

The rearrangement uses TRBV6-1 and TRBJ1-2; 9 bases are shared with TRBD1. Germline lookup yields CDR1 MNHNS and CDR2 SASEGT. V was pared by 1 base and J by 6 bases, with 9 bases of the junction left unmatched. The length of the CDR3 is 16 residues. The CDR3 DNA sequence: TGTGCCAGCAGTGAAGAAGGAACCGGGACAGGGCATGGCTACACCTTC. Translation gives CASSEEGTGTGHGYTF.

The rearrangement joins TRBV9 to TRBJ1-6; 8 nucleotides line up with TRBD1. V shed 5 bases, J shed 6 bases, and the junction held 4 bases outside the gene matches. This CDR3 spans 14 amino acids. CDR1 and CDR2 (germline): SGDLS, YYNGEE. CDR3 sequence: CASRSGQGNSPLHF. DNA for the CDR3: TGTGCCAGCAGGTCCGGACAGGGTAATTCACCCCTCCACTTT.

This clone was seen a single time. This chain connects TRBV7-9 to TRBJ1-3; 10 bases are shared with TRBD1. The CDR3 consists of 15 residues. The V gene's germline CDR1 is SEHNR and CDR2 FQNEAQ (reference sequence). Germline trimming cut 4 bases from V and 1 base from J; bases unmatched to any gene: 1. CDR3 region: CASSWDRGSGNTIYF. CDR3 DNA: TGTGCCAGCAGCTGGGACAGGGGATCTGGAAACACCATATATTTT. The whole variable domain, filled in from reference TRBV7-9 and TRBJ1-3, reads DTGVSQNPRHKITKRGQNVTFRCDPISEHNRLYWYRQTLGQGPEFLTYFQNEAQLEKSRLLSDRFSAERPKGSFSTLEIQRTEQGDSAMYLCASSWDRGSGNTIYFGEGSWLTVV.

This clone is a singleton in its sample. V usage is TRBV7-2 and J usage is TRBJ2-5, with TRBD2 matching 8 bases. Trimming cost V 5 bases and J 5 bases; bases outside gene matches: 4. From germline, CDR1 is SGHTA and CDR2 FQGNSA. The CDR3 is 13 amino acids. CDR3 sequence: CASSSGGRETQYF. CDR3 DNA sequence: TGTGCCAGCAGCAGCGGGGGCCGGGAGACCCAGTACTTC.

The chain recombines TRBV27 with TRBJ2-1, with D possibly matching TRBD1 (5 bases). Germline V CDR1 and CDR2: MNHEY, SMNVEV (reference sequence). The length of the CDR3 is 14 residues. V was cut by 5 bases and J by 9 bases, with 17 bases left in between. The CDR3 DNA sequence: TGTGCCAGCAGTCCAATTGGACAATCTCCTGAGCAGTTCTTC. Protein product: CASSPIGQSPEQFF.

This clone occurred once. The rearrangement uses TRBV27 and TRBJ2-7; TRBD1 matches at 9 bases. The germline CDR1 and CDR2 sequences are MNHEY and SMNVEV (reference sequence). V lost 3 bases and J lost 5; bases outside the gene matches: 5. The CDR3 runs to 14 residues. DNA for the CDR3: TGTGCCAGCAGTTTCCGGACAGGGGCGCACGAGCAGTACTTC. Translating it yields CASSFRTGAHEQYF.

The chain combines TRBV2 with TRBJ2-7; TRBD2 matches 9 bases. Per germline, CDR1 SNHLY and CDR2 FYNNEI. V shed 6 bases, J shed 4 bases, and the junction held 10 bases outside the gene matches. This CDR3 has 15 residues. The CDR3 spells CASRPPGLARYEQYF. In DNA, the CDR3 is TGTGCCAGCAGGCCCCCGGGACTAGCAAGATACGAGCAGTACTTC.

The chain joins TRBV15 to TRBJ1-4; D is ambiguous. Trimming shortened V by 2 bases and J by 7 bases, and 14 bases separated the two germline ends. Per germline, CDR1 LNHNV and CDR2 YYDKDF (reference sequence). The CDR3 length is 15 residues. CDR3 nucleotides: TGTGCCACCAGCAGACCAGGAGGTGCCTCTGAAAAACTGTTTTTT. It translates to CATSRPGGASEKLFF. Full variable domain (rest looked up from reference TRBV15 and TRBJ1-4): DAMVIQNPRYQVTQFGKPVTLSCSQTLNHNVMYWYQQKSSQAPKLLFHYYDKDFNNEADTPDNFQSRRPNTSFCFLDIRSPGLGDTAMYLCATSRPGGASEKLFFGSGTQLSVL.

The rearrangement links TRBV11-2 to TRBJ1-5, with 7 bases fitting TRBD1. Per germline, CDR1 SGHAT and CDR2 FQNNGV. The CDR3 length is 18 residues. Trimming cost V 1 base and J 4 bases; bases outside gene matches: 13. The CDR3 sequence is CASSLGATKTGRNQPQHF. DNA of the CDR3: TGTGCCAGCAGCTTAGGAGCTACGAAGACAGGGAGGAATCAGCCCCAGCATTTT.

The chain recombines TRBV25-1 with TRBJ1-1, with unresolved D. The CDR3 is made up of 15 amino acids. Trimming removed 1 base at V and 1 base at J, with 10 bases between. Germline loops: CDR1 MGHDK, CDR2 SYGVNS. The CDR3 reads CASSEFLGPNTEAFF. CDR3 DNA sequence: TGTGCCAGCAGTGAATTTCTGGGCCCGAACACTGAAGCTTTCTTT.